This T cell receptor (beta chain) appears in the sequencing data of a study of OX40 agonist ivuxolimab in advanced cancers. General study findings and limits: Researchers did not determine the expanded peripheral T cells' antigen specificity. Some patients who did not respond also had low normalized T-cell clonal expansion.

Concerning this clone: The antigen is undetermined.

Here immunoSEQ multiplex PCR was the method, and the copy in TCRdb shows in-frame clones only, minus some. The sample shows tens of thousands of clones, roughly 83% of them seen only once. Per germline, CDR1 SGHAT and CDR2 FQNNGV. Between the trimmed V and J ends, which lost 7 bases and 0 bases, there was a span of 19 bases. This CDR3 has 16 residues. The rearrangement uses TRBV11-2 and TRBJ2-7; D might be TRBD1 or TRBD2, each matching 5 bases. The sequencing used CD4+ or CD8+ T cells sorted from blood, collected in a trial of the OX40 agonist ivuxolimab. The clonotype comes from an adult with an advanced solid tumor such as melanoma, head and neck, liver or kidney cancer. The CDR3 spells CASTPLGPRGSYEQYF. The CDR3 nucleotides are TGTGCCAGCACCCCATTGGGACCAAGGGGCTCCTACGAGCAGTACTTC.